The present entry profiles one T cell receptor (beta chain) with its context. Its target is not known. A second about 7 to 11 cycle PCR used barcoded and J-beta primers. A template-switch adaptor with 12 random nucleotides tagged each cDNA molecule. TCRdb reprocessed the 5' RACE reads via MiXCR and lists one record per CDR3 protein. This table has 1.8 million or so distinct CDR3 sequences, more than 35% appearing once. This specimen belongs to a study of blood T cells in healthy people across ages. PBMCs were isolated at a quantity of at least 6 million per sample. Study-level findings and limits: From one million sequenced T cells, diversity estimates were lower bounds. When set beside aged donors, long-lived donors presented more naive CD4+ cells and higher diversity.

Germline assignment: CDR1 SQVTM and CDR2 ANQGSEA. The CDR3 is 13 residues long. Trimming took 5 bases from V and 8 from J; bases not matched to a gene: 6. This sequence joins TRBV29-1 and TRBJ1-2; TRBD1 matches at 12 bases. The TCR originated in a human donor in good health. What was sequenced was blood. CDR3 protein: CSVTGQGAWGYTF. In DNA form, the CDR3 reads TGCAGCGTTACGGGACAGGGGGCTTGGGGCTACACCTTC.